This T cell receptor beta chain was captured by sequencing in a study of shared clonotypes between healthy human individuals. This CDR3 contains 15 residues. Germline lookup yields CDR1 SEHNR and CDR2 FQNEAQ (reference sequence). V lost 2 bases to trimming and J lost 1 base, with 10 bases between them. As concerns this clone: What it recognizes is unknown.

Overall study findings and caveats: Among a few donors, roughly 5% of naive CD4 clonotypes were found in common. Among donors, sharing of clonotypes was expected to be affected by sequencing depth.

Selected positively for CCR7 and CD45RO-negative, naive CD8 cells excluded terminally differentiated effector memory CD45RA+ cells. This table comes from immunoSEQ multiplex PCR, and its TCRdb copy is limited to in-frame clones, with some not included. The table has over 2,000,000 clones, 85% to 95% seen once. Sequencing was carried out using naive CD8+ T cells from PBMCs. The chain combines TRBV7-9 with TRBJ2-3, with D unresolved. The receptor was derived from a man younger than 35 in good health. Some clones in this sample may be carry-over from other donors' samples. CDR3 sequence reads: CASSLSRAGTDTQYF. The CDR3 DNA is TGTGCCAGCAGCTTATCCCGTGCCGGCACAGATACGCAGTATTTT. Complete variable domain (other parts from reference TRBV7-9 and TRBJ2-3): DTGVSQNPRHKITKRGQNVTFRCDPISEHNRLYWYRQTLGQGPEFLTYFQNEAQLEKSRLLSDRFSAERPKGSFSTLEIQRTEQGDSAMYLCASSLSRAGTDTQYFGPGTRLTVL.